This T cell receptor beta chain stems from a study of blood T cell repertoires in COVID-19. The CDR3 runs 14 residues. Trimming pared 0 bases from V and 5 bases from J, leaving 8 bases between. CDR1 is PRHDT, CDR2 FYEKMQ, per germline (reference sequence). Sequenced by immunoSEQ multiplex PCR; TCRdb stores in-frame clones only, minus some. Of about 120,000 clones in the sample, 85% to 90% are singletons; the top ten hold approximately 6.6%. The TCR was taken from a man older than 75 with active or convalescent COVID-19. The genes are TRBV13 and TRBJ1-5; D is perhaps TRBD1 (6 bases). Sequenced input: peripheral blood. The CDR3 sequence: CASSLGQGDQPQHF. CDR3 sequence (DNA): TGTGCCAGCAGCTTAGGACAGGGAGATCAGCCCCAGCATTTT.